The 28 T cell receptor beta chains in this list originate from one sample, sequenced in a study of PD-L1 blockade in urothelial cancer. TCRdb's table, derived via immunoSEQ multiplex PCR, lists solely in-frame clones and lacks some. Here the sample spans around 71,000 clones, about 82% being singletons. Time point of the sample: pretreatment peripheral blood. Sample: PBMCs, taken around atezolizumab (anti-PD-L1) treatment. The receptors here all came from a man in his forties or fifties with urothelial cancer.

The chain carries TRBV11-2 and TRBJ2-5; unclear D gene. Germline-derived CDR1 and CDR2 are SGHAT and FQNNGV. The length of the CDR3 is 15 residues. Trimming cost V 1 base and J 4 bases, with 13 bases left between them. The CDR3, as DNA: TGTGCCAGCAGCTTAGCCGCTAGTGGTGCAGAGACCCAGTACTTC. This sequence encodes CASSLAASGAETQYF.

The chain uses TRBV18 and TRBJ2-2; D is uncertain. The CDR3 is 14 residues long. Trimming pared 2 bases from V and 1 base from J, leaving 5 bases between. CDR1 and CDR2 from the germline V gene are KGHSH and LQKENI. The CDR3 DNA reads TGTGCCAGCTCACCAGGGCAGAACACCGGGGAGCTGTTTTTT. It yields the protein CASSPGQNTGELFF.

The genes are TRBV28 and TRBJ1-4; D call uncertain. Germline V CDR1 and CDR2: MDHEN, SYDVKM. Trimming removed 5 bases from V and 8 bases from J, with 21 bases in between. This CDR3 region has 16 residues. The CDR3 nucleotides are TGTGCCAGCAGTCCCCTAGTGGAGGCCTCGCGGGAAAAACTGTTTTTT. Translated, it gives CASSPLVEASREKLFF.

CDR3 sequence reads: CASSDRVSGANVLTF. In DNA form, the CDR3 reads TGTGCCAGCAGCGACAGGGTCTCTGGGGCCAACGTCCTGACTTTC. The chain carries TRBV7-3 and TRBJ2-6, with 7 bases lining up with TRBD1. J gave up 0 bases and V 5 bases, and 1 base lay outside the gene matches. The CDR3 runs 15 residues. Germline V lookup: CDR1 SGHTA, CDR2 FQGTGA.

The CDR3 region is CASSELKSGQSNEKLFF. Written as DNA, the CDR3 is TGTGCCAGCAGTGAATTAAAGTCAGGGCAGTCTAATGAAAAACTGTTTTTT. The chain carries TRBV25-1 and TRBJ1-4, with D perhaps matching TRBD1 (5 bases). The CDR3 length is 17 residues. Germline assignment: CDR1 MGHDK and CDR2 SYGVNS. V was pared by 1 base and J by 3 bases, with 15 bases between.

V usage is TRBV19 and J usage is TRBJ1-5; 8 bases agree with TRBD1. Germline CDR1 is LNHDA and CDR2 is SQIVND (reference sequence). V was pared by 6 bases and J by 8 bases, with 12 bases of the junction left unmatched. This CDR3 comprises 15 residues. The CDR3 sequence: CASRHPGGAGKPQHF. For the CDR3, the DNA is TGTGCCAGTAGACATCCAGGGGGCGCAGGGAAGCCCCAGCATTTT.

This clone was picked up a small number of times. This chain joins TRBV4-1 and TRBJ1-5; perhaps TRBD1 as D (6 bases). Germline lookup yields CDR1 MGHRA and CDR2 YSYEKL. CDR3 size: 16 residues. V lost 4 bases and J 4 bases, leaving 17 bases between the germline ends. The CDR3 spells CASSRKPGQGNQPQHF. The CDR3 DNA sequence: TGCGCCAGCAGCCGAAAGCCGGGACAAGGGAATCAGCCCCAGCATTTT.

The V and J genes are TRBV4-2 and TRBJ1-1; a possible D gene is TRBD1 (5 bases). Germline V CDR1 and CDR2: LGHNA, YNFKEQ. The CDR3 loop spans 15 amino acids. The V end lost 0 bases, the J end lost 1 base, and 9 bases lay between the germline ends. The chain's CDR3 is CASSQEGGGNTEAFF. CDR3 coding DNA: TGTGCCAGCAGCCAAGAAGGCGGGGGGAACACTGAAGCTTTCTTT.

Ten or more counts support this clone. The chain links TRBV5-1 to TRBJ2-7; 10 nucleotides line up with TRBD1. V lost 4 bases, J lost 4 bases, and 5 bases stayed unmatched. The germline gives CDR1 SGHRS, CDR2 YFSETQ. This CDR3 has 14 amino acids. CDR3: CASSPRGQGYEQYF. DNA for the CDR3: TGCGCCAGCAGCCCCAGGGGACAGGGGTACGAGCAGTACTTC.

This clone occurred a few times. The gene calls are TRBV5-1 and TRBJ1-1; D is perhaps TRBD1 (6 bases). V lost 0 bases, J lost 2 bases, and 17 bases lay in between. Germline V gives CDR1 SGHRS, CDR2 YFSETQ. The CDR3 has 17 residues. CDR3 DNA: TGCGCCAGCAGCTTGGGGATTTCGGGGGGCCTAAACACTGAAGCTTTCTTT. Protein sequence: CASSLGISGGLNTEAFF.

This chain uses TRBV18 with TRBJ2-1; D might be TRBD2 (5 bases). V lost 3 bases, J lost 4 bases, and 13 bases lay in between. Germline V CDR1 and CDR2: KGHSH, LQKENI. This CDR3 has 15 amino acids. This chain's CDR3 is CASSPGNLRYNEQFF. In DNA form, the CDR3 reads TGTGCCAGCTCACCCGGGAATTTGAGATACAATGAGCAGTTCTTC.

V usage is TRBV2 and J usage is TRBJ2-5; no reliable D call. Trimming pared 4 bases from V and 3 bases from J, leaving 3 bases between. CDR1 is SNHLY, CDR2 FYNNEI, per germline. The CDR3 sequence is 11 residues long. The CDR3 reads CASSVKETQYF. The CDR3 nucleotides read TGTGCCAGCAGTGTTAAAGAGACCCAGTACTTC.

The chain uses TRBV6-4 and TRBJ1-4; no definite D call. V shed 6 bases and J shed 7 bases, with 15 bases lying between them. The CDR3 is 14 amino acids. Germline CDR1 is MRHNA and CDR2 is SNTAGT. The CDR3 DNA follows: TGTGCCAGCAGGTTCAAGGGAGACGGTGAAAAACTGTTTTTT. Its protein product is CASRFKGDGEKLFF.

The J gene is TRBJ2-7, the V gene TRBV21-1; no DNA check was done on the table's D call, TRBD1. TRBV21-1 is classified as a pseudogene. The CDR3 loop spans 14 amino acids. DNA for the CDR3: TGTGCCAGCAGCAGTGACAGGGGCTCCTACGAGCAGTACTTC. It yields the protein CASSSDRGSYEQYF.

Here the CDR3 DNA reads TGCGCCAGCAGCTTTGATAGCACTTACAATGAGCAGTTCTTC. Translated: CASSFDSTYNEQFF. The chain is built from TRBV5-1 and TRBJ2-1; D is unclear. Between the trimmed V and J ends, which lost 2 bases and 4 bases, there was a span of 10 bases. Germline CDR1 is SGHRS and CDR2 is YFSETQ. CDR3 length: 14 residues. Drawing the rest from reference TRBV5-1 and TRBJ2-1, the complete variable domain is KAGVTQTPRYLIKTRGQQVTLSCSPISGHRSVSWYQQTPGQGLQFLFEYFSETQRNKGNFPGRFSGRQFSNSRSEMNVSTLELGDSALYLCASSFDSTYNEQFFGPGTRLTVL.

CDR3 coding DNA: TGTGCCAGCAGCTTTCCGGGCGGGGAGACCCAGTACTTC. It yields the protein CASSFPGGETQYF. V and J are TRBV7-6 and TRBJ2-5, with D perhaps TRBD2 (5 bases). Trimming stripped 3 bases from V and 5 bases from J, with 10 bases between. Per the germline V gene, CDR1 is SGHVS and CDR2 is FNYEAQ. This CDR3 is 13 amino acids long.

The CDR3 protein is CASPWASPPYNEQFF. DNA for the CDR3: TGTGCCAGCCCCTGGGCGAGTCCCCCCTACAATGAGCAGTTCTTC. The chain carries TRBV28 and TRBJ2-1, with no clear D. The CDR3 sequence is 15 residues long. Trimming removed 8 bases at V and 2 bases at J, with 16 bases between. CDR1 is MDHEN, CDR2 SYDVKM, per germline.

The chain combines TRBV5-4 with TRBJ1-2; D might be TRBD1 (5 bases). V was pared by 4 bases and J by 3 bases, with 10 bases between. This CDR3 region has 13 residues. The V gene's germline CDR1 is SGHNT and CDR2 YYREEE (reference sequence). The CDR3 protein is CASSVDSYYGYTF. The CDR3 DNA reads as TGTGCCAGCAGCGTCGACAGTTACTATGGCTACACCTTC.

Here the CDR3 DNA reads TGTGCCAGCAGCGTAGTAGAGCGGAGGGCGTTAAACACCGGGGAGCTGTTTTTT. Its translation is CASSVVERRALNTGELFF. J is TRBJ2-2 and V is TRBV9; D perhaps matches TRBD2 (6 bases). Trimming took 0 bases from V and 2 from J, leaving 17 bases between them. This CDR3 is built from 18 residues. Looked up from germline, CDR1 is SGDLS and CDR2 is YYNGEE.

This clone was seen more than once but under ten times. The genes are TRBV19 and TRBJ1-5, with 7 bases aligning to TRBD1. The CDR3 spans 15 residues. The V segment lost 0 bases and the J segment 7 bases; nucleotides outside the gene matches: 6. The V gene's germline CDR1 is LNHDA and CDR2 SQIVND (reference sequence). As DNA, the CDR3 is TGTGCCAGTAGTATAGATGCAGGGGGAGGCCAGCCCCAGCATTTT. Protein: CASSIDAGGGQPQHF.

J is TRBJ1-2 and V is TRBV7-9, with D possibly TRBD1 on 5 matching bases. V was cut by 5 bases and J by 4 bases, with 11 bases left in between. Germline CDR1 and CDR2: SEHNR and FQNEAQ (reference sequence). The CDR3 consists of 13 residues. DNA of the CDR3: TGTGCCAGCAGCGCCCCAGGGTCCTATGGCTACACCTTC. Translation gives CASSAPGSYGYTF. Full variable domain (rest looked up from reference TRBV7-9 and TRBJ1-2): DTGVSQNPRHKITKRGQNVTFRCDPISEHNRLYWYRQTLGQGPEFLTYFQNEAQLEKSRLLSDRFSAERPKGSFSTLEIQRTEQGDSAMYLCASSAPGSYGYTFGSGTRLTVV.

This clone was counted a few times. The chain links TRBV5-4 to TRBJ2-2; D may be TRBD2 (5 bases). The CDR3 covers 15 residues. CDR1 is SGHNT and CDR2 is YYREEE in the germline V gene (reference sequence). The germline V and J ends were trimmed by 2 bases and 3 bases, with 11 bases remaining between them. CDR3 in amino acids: CASSFSGRYTGELFF. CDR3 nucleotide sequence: TGTGCCAGCAGCTTTTCGGGAAGGTACACCGGGGAGCTGTTTTTT.

The CDR3 DNA follows: TGTGCCAGCTCACTATACAAGGAGCAGCCCCAGCATTTT. This sequence encodes CASSLYKEQPQHF. V and J are TRBV18 and TRBJ1-5; D is uncertain. The V gene's germline CDR1 is KGHSH and CDR2 LQKENI. The CDR3 runs 13 residues. Between the trimmed V and J ends, which lost 4 bases and 7 bases, there was a span of 11 bases.

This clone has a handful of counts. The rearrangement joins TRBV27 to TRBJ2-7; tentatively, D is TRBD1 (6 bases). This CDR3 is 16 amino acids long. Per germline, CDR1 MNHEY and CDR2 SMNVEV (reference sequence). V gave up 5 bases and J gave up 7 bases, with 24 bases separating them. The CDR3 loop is CASSPLTGTRRGEQYF. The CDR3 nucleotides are TGTGCCAGCAGTCCTTTGACAGGTACTCGTCGAGGGGAGCAGTACTTC.

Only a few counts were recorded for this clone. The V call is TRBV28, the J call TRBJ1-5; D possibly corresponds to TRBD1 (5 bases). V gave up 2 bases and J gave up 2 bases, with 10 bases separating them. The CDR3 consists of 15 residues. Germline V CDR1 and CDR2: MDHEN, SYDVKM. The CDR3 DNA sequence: TGTGCCAGCAGTTTACGGGGGAATGGCAATCAGCCCCAGCATTTT. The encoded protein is CASSLRGNGNQPQHF.

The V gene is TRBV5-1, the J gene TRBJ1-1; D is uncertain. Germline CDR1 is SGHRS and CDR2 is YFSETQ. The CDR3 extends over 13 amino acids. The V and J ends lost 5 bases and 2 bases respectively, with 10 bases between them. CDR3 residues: CASRRADNTEAFF. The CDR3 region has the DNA TGCGCCAGCAGGAGGGCAGATAACACTGAAGCTTTCTTT.

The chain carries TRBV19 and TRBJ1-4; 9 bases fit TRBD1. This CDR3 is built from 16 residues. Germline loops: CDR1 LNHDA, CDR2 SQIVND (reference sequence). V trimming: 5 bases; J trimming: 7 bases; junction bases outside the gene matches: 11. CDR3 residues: CASSALSTGGFEKLFF. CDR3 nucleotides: TGTGCCAGTAGTGCCCTTTCGACAGGGGGTTTTGAAAAACTGTTTTTT.

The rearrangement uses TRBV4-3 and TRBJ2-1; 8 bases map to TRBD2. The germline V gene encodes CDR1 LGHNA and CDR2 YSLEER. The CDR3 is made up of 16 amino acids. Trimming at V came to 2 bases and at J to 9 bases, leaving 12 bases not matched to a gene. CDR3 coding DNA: TGCGCCAGCAGCCAACGGTCCGGGACTAGTGTGGTTGAGCAGTTCTTC. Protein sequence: CASSQRSGTSVVEQFF.